The 22 T cell receptor beta chains reported below all come from one sample, sequenced in a study of blood T cell repertoires in COVID-19 (dated by TCRdb to 2018 to 2021). Receptor amplification or capture employed the immunoSEQ multiplex PCR assay. TCRdb took this table from immuneACCESS and kept in-frame rearrangements with V and J called. Such tables lack part of the clones; where checked against another copy, unresolved V genes explain under half of the gap, and the rest is unexplained. This sample gives under 250,000 clones in total; 90% to 95% of them show up just once. The ten most abundant clones make up over 0.75% of the sample. Input material: peripheral blood. All receptors come from a man in his sixties with COVID-19, enrolled during active disease.

V gene TRBV5-5 combines with J gene TRBJ1-2; 10 bases line up with TRBD1. Germline CDR1 SGHKS, CDR2 YYEKEE (reference sequence). The CDR3 runs 18 residues. After removal of 0 bases from V and 4 bases from J, the junction contained 12 bases not matched to a gene. The CDR3 here is CASSLEARGGQGSYGYTF. In DNA form, the CDR3 reads TGTGCCAGCAGCTTGGAGGCTCGAGGGGGACAGGGGTCCTATGGCTACACCTTC.

The chain employs TRBV18 and TRBJ2-1; weak D call: TRBD2 (6 bases). With 3 bases removed from V and 5 bases from J, the gap between germline ends came to 17 bases. The CDR3 has 16 residues. Germline loops: CDR1 KGHSH, CDR2 LQKENI. CDR3 DNA sequence: TGTGCCAGCTCACCGCCGGGAGAGAGACTGGACAATGAGCAGTTCTTC. Amino acids: CASSPPGERLDNEQFF. The whole variable domain, filled in from reference TRBV18 and TRBJ2-1, reads NAGVMQNPRHLVRRRGQEARLRCSPMKGHSHVYWYRQLPEEGLKFMVYLQKENIIDESGMPKERFSAEFPKEGPSILRIQQVVRGDSAAYFCASSPPGERLDNEQFFGPGTRLTVL.

The chain is built from TRBV24-1 and TRBJ2-3; 8 bases align to TRBD2. Trimming removed 4 bases from V and 3 bases from J; junction bases left unmatched: 8. This CDR3 comprises 16 residues. CDR1 KGHDR and CDR2 SFDVKD come from the germline V gene. The CDR3 loop reads CATSEISGKGTDTQYF. The CDR3, as DNA: TGTGCCACCAGTGAGATTAGCGGGAAGGGGACAGATACGCAGTATTTT.

The chain combines TRBV28 with TRBJ2-7, with 7 positions matching TRBD2. This CDR3 contains 14 residues. Per germline, CDR1 MDHEN and CDR2 SYDVKM. J lost 2 bases, V lost 6 bases, and 7 bases had no gene match. The CDR3 coding sequence is TGTGCCAGCAGGGCGGGGGTAGCCCCCTACGAGCAGTACTTC. This encodes CASRAGVAPYEQYF.

The chain links TRBV3-1 (or the pseudogene TRBV3-2) to TRBJ2-7; 12 positions agree with TRBD2. Trimming cost V 6 bases and J 2 bases; bases outside gene matches: 2. Germline V CDR1 and CDR2: LGHDT, YNNKEL (reference sequence). This CDR3 comprises 14 residues. The CDR3 loop is CASSPSGGAYEQYF. In nucleotides, the CDR3 is TGTGCCAGCAGTCCTAGCGGGGGGGCCTACGAGCAGTACTTC.

This chain joins TRBV19 and TRBJ2-1; D is unresolved. Deletions cut 4 bases from V and 4 bases from J, with 8 bases between. The CDR3 has 13 amino acids. Germline assignment: CDR1 LNHDA and CDR2 SQIVND (reference sequence). CDR3 sequence reads: CASSTLMYNEQFF. The CDR3 DNA reads TGTGCCAGTAGTACCCTTATGTACAATGAGCAGTTCTTC.

This chain links TRBV14 with TRBJ2-4; D possibly corresponds to TRBD1 (5 bases). The length of the CDR3 is 16 residues. The germline V and J ends were trimmed by 3 bases and 8 bases, with 20 bases remaining between them. The germline V gene has CDR1 SGHDN and CDR2 FVKESK. The CDR3 sequence: CASSQPTFGKGDIQYF. The CDR3 bases are TGTGCCAGCAGCCAGCCGACTTTTGGTAAAGGGGACATTCAGTACTTC.

This clone was found a few times. This sequence joins TRBV5-4 and TRBJ1-1, with a possible D match to TRBD1 (5 bases). The CDR3 is 13 amino acids. Per germline, CDR1 SGHNT and CDR2 YYREEE (reference sequence). The V and J ends lost 4 bases and 1 base respectively, with 8 bases between them. The CDR3 here is CASSVDRNTEAFF. The CDR3 coding sequence is TGTGCCAGCAGCGTTGACAGGAACACTGAAGCTTTCTTT.

CDR3 nucleotide sequence: TGTGCCAGCAGCTTAGGGTCAGGGGGTCCCCCCTACGAGCAGTACTTC. Protein: CASSLGSGGPPYEQYF. The rearrangement uses TRBV7-6 and TRBJ2-7, with 7 bases lining up with TRBD1. The germline CDR1 and CDR2 sequences are SGHVS and FNYEAQ. The CDR3 is 16 amino acids. With 1 base clipped from V and 2 bases from J, the junction kept 8 bases outside the gene matches.

As DNA, the CDR3 is TGCGCCAGCAGCTTGAGTGGCGGGGGGGCCAATGAGCAGTTCTTC. Translating gives CASSLSGGGANEQFF. The chain carries TRBV5-1 and TRBJ2-1; 9 bases agree with TRBD2. The CDR3 runs to 15 residues. The germline CDR1 and CDR2 sequences are SGHRS and YFSETQ. The trim removed 1 base at V and 6 bases at J, leaving 5 bases unmatched.

The V call is TRBV7-2, the J call TRBJ2-7; maybe TRBD2 (5 bases). The CDR3 length is 14 residues. Trimming stripped 2 bases from V and 2 bases from J, with 10 bases between. In germline, CDR1 is SGHTA, CDR2 FQGNSA. The CDR3, as DNA: TGTGCCAGCAGCTTAACGGGAACACCCTACGAGCAGTACTTC. It codes for CASSLTGTPYEQYF.

The chain links TRBV7-9 to TRBJ2-1; D not certain. The CDR3 is made up of 15 amino acids. Germline V gene lookup returns CDR1 SEHNR and CDR2 FQNEAQ (reference sequence). Trimming shortened V by 2 bases and J by 8 bases, and 16 bases separated the two germline ends. The CDR3 here is CASSLNPGAGDEQFF. The CDR3 DNA sequence: TGTGCCAGCAGCTTAAATCCCGGAGCCGGCGATGAGCAGTTCTTC.

The rearrangement joins TRBV4-3 to TRBJ2-2; 12 bases fit TRBD1. Germline V gene lookup returns CDR1 LGHNA and CDR2 YSLEER. There are 16 residues in the CDR3. Trimming removed 4 bases from V and 4 bases from J; junction bases left unmatched: 4. The CDR3 loop reads CASSPRDRGPTGELFF. The CDR3, as DNA: TGCGCCAGCAGCCCGAGGGACAGGGGGCCCACCGGGGAGCTGTTTTTT.

The rearrangement links TRBV5-1 to TRBJ2-5; TRBD2 is a possible D gene (6 bases). The germline CDR1 and CDR2 sequences are SGHRS and YFSETQ. With 1 base removed from V and 1 base from J, the gap between germline ends came to 8 bases. The CDR3 runs 14 residues. The CDR3, as DNA: TGCGCCAGCAGCTTGACCGGGGGCCAAGAGACCCAGTACTTC. Translation gives CASSLTGGQETQYF.

The genes are TRBV7-9 and TRBJ2-7; D is uncertain. The length of the CDR3 is 12 residues. Germline V lookup: CDR1 SEHNR, CDR2 FQNEAQ (reference sequence). V lost 5 bases and J lost 5, with 10 bases in between. The CDR3 reads CASSVSSNEQYF. CDR3 DNA: TGTGCCAGCAGCGTTAGCTCAAACGAGCAGTACTTC.

This clone was recorded once. The chain joins TRBV9 to TRBJ2-1; tentative D call: TRBD2 (6 bases). The V and J ends lost 4 bases and 5 bases respectively, with 16 bases between them. The CDR3 has 15 residues. Germline V CDR1 and CDR2: SGDLS, YYNGEE. This chain's CDR3 is CASSPRLVGHNEQFF. The CDR3 DNA reads as TGTGCCAGCAGCCCACGACTAGTTGGCCACAATGAGCAGTTCTTC.

CDR3 in amino acids: CASSYNSGRAAGELFF. The CDR3 DNA sequence: TGTGCCAGCAGCTATAATAGCGGGAGGGCCGCCGGGGAGCTGTTTTTT. The V gene is TRBV7-3, the J gene TRBJ2-2; 11 positions match TRBD2. Germline V lookup: CDR1 SGHTA, CDR2 FQGTGA. The V and J ends lost 4 bases and 6 bases, in that order; junction bases with no gene match: 7. The CDR3 runs 16 residues.

This clone was detected only once. The genes are TRBV29-1 and TRBJ1-2, with D unclear. There are 10 residues in the CDR3. The V end lost 5 bases, the J end lost 8 bases, and 9 bases lay between the germline ends. Per germline, CDR1 SQVTM and CDR2 ANQGSEA. The CDR3 sequence: CSVLPRGYTF. The CDR3 DNA sequence: TGCAGCGTTCTCCCGCGGGGCTACACCTTC.

V usage is TRBV12-3 or TRBV12-4 and J usage is TRBJ1-2; D unresolved. The CDR3 is 13 residues long. V gave up 0 bases and J gave up 8 bases, with 10 bases separating them. Here the CDR3 DNA reads TGTGCCAGCAGTTTAGCGCTGAACGAGGGCTACACCTTC. Its protein product is CASSLALNEGYTF.

The V gene is TRBV6-1, the J gene TRBJ1-2; TRBD1 matches at 9 bases. The CDR3 is 15 amino acids. V dropped 0 bases and J dropped 8; count of bases not matched to a gene: 7. The V gene's germline CDR1 is MNHNS and CDR2 SASEGT. The CDR3 sequence is CASSEARDRAWGYTF. CDR3 coding DNA: TGTGCCAGCAGTGAAGCCCGGGACAGGGCGTGGGGCTACACCTTC.

The chain links TRBV27 to TRBJ1-6, with 7 bases aligning to TRBD1. This CDR3 comprises 16 residues. V shed 4 bases and J 9 bases; nucleotides not matched to a gene: 12. Germline V gene data show CDR1 as MNHEY and CDR2 as SMNVEV (reference sequence). DNA for the CDR3: TGTGCCAGCAGTTCCCACAGGGGAAGAAGCGGTTCACCCCTCCACTTT. This translates into CASSSHRGRSGSPLHF.

This chain joins TRBV11-2 and TRBJ2-1; 13 bases agree with TRBD2. CDR1 is SGHAT and CDR2 is FQNNGV in the germline V gene. CDR3 size: 16 residues. V dropped 5 bases and J dropped 2; count of bases not matched to a gene: 3. CDR3 sequence: CASSPGTSGAYNEQFF. The CDR3 DNA sequence: TGTGCCAGCAGCCCCGGGACTAGCGGGGCCTACAATGAGCAGTTCTTC.